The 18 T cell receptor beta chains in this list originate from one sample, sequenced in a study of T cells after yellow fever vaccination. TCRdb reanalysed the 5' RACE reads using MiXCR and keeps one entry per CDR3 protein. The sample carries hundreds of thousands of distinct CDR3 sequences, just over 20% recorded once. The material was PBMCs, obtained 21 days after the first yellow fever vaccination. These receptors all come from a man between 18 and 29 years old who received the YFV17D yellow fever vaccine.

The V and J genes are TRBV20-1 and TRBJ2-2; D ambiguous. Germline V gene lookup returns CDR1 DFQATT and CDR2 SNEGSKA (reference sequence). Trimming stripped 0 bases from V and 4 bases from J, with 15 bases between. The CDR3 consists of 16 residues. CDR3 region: CSARDFMTTTTGELFF. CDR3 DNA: TGCAGTGCTAGAGATTTTATGACAACTACCACCGGGGAGCTGTTTTTT.

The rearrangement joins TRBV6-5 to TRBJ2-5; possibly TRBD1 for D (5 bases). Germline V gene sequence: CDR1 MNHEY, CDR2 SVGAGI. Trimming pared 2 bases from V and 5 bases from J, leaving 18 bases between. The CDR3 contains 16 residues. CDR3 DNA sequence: TGTGCCAGCAGTTACCCGGACACTTTACCTCGGGAGACCCAGTACTTC. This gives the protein CASSYPDTLPRETQYF.

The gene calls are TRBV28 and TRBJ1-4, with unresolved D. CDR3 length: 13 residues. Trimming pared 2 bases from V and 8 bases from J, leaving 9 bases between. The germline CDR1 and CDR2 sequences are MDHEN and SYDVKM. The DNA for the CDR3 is TGTGCCAGCAGTTTAGTTGGGGTGGAAAAACTGTTTTTT. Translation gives CASSLVGVEKLFF.

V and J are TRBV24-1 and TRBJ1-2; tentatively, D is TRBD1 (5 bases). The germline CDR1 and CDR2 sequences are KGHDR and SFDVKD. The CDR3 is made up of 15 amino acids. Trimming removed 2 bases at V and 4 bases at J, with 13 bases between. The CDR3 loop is CATSDSAGPSYGYTF. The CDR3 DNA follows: TGTGCCACCAGTGATTCGGCAGGGCCCAGCTATGGCTACACCTTC.

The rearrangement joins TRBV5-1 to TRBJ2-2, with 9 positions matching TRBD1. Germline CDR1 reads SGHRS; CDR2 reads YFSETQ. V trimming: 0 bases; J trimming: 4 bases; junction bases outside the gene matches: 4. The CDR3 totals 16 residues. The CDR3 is CASSLVDRGSTGELFF. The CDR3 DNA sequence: TGCGCCAGCAGCTTGGTGGACAGGGGAAGCACCGGGGAGCTGTTTTTT.

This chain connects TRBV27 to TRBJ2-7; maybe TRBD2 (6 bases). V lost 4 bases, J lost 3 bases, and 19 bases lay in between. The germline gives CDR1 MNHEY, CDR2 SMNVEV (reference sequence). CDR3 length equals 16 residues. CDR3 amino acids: CASSSPGQEGFYEQYF. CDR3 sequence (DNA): TGTGCCAGCAGTTCTCCCGGGCAGGAGGGTTTCTACGAGCAGTACTTC.

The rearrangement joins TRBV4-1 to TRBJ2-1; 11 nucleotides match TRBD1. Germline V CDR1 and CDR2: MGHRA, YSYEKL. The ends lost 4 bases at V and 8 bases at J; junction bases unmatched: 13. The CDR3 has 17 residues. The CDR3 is CASSPLKFRDRGYEQFF. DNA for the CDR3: TGCGCCAGCAGCCCCCTAAAGTTCCGGGACAGGGGGTATGAGCAGTTCTTC.

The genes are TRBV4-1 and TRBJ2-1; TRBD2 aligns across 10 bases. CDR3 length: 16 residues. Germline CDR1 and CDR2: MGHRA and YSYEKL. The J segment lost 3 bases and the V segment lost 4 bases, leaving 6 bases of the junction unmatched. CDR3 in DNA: TGCGCCAGCAGCCGAGTAAGCGGGGGGGTCTACAATGAGCAGTTCTTC. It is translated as CASSRVSGGVYNEQFF.

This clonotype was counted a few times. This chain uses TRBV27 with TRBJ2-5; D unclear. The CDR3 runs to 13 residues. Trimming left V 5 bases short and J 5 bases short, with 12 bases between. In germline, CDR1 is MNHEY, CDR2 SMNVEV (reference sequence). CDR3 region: CASSLSKMETQYF. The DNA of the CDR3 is TGTGCCAGCAGTCTTAGTAAAATGGAGACCCAGTACTTC.

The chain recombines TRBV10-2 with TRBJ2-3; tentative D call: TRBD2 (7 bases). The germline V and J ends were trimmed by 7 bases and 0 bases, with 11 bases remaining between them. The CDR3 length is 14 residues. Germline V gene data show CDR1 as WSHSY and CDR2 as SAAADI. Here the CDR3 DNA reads TGCGCCAGCAAGGGGGGGCTTAGCACAGATACGCAGTATTTT. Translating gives CASKGGLSTDTQYF.

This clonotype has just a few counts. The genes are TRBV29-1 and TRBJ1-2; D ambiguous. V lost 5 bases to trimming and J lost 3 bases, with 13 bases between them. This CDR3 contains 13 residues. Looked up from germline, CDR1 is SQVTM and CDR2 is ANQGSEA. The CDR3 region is CSVTSNRDYGYTF. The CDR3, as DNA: TGCAGCGTTACGAGTAACCGGGACTATGGCTACACCTTC.

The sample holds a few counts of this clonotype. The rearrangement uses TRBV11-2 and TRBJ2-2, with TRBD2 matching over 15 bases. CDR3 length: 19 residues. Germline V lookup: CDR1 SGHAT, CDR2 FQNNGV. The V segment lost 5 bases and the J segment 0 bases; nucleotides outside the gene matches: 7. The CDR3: CASSLQGLAGGPNTGELFF. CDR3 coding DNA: TGTGCCAGCAGCCTTCAGGGACTAGCGGGGGGCCCGAACACCGGGGAGCTGTTTTTT.

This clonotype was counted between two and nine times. CDR3 region: CASSRQGRGQPQHF. For the CDR3, the DNA is TGTGCCAGCAGCCGGCAGGGAAGAGGTCAGCCCCAGCATTTT. The chain employs TRBV7-2 and TRBJ1-5; D is perhaps TRBD1 (5 bases). In germline, CDR1 is SGHTA, CDR2 FQGNSA. The CDR3 has 14 residues. V lost 5 bases, J lost 6 bases, and 14 bases lay in between.

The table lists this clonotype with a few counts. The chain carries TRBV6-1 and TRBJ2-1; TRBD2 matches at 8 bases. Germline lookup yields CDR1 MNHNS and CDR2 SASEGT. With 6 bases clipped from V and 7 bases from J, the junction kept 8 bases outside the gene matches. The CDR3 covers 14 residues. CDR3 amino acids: CASRRPGGANEQFF. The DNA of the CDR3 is TGTGCCAGCAGGCGCCCCGGGGGGGCGAATGAGCAGTTCTTC.

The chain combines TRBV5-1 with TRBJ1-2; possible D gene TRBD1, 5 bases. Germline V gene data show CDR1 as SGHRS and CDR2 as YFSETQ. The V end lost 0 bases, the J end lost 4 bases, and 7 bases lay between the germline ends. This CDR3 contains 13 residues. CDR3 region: CASSLGQPYGYTF. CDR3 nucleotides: TGCGCCAGCAGCTTGGGACAGCCCTATGGCTACACCTTC.

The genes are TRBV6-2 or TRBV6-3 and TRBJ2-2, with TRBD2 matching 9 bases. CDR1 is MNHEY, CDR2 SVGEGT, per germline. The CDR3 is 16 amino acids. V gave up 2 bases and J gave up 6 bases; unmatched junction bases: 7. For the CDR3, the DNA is TGTGCCAGCAGTTACCGATCGGCGGGGGGGCCCGGGGAGCTGTTTTTT. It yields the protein CASSYRSAGGPGELFF.

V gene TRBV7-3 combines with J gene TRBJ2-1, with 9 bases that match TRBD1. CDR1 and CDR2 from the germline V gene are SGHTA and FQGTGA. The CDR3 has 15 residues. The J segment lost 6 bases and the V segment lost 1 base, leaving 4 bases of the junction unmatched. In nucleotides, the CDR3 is TGTGCCAGCAGCTTAAACAGGGGGCTTCTCAATGAGCAGTTCTTC. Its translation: CASSLNRGLLNEQFF. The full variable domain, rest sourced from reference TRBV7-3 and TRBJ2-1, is GAGVSQTPSNKVTEKGKYVELRCDPISGHTALYWYRQSLGQGPEFLIYFQGTGAADDSGLPNDRFFAVRPEGSVSTLKIQRTERGDSAVYLCASSLNRGLLNEQFFGPGTRLTVL.

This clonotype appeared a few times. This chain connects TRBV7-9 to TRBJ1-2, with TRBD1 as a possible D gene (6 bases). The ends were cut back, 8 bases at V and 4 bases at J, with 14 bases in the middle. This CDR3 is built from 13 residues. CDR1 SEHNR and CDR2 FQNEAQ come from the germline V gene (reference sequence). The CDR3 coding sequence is TGTGCCAGCGCGCGGGACACCAGCTATGGCTACACCTTC. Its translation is CASARDTSYGYTF.